This T cell receptor beta chain was retrieved from a study of neurological immune-mediated disorders (dated by TCRdb to the late 2010s). Broadly, across the study: The study compared peripheral blood TCR-beta repertoires of HTLV-I-associated myelopathy (HAM/TSP) patients, multiple sclerosis patients and healthy controls using UMI-based sequencing. Of the 68 subjects in the cohort, around 14 were HAM/TSP patients, about 34 were multiple sclerosis patients, and approximately 20 were healthy controls. The roughly 100 TCR-beta libraries covered PBMC samples along with longitudinal samples, technical triplicates, and paired sorted CD4+ and CD8+ T-cell subsets. Paper-wide results and their limitations: No identical CDR3 amino acid sequences were shared among expanded clones across subjects, suggesting private TCR-beta repertoires in all groups. TCR clonal expansion was highest in HAM/TSP patients and lowest in MS patients, with MS patients falling below even healthy controls.

This clonotype was counted many times. Its antigen is unknown. No base quality information exists; no much larger clone differs at one position. cDNA was synthesized by template-switch 5'RACE using a primer carrying a 10-nucleotide random unique molecular identifier by which each TCR transcript was tagged. Over 160 million TCR-beta sequences, covering 15-18 subjects, were produced in each sequencing run. Total RNA was extracted with the RNeasy kit. Using the KAPA Real-time Library Amplification kit, TCR-beta VDJ regions were amplified with primers for the TCR constant region and the 5'RACE anchor. Sample indexes and Illumina adaptors were added in a first PCR, after which library yield was increased in a second PCR. After purification with Ampure beads, the TCR product of roughly 650 bp was size-selected on a 2% E-gel SizeSelection system. Before pooling, library quality was assessed on a Bioanalyzer, concentration was determined with Qubit, and library quantification was performed with the Kapa Library Quantification kit. An Illumina HiSeq 2500 was used to sequence the libraries paired-end at 2 x 150 bp. To increase sequence diversity, about 24-32% phiX was spiked into each library pool. On the study's bioinformatics: The UMI-based MiGEC pipeline processed quality-filtered reads and removed over 90% of raw TCR sequences during error correction. IMGT germline references were used for aligning VDJ genes, and each clonotype was defined as a unique CDR3 amino acid sequence together with its V-J genes. VDJtools evaluated clonal expansion, Shannon diversity and CDR3 relatedness (CalcPairwiseDistances, ClusterSamples); CLCbio workbench built phylogenetic trees. Clones with at least 8 unique UMIs were defined as expanded, with this threshold being based on coefficient-of-variation modelling across technical triplicates. The raw public data were reprocessed by TCRdb itself: fastp quality trimming at Q25, MiXCR clonotype calling, in-frame beta chains only. Each entry is one CDR3 protein sequence, shown with its most common DNA and genes. For this entry, the V and J calls and clone size follow TCRdb and not the study's own pipeline. The sample includes more than 30,000 distinct CDR3 sequences, with over 4% observed a single time. Under 25% of the sample is in the top ten clones.

Healthy controls were blood bank volunteers in Maryland, USA. Unsorted PBMC libraries were generated from 2 million PBMCs stored in RNAlater at -80 °C until RNA extraction. PBMCs were separated from peripheral blood using Ficoll-Hypaque density gradient centrifugation and then cryopreserved in liquid nitrogen. The sequence was obtained from a man between 18 and 35 years old in good health. The sample taken for sequencing was PBMCs.

The DNA sequence is as follows: TGTGCCAGCAGCGTCTCCTGGGACAGGGGATCCTACAATGAGCAGTTCTTC. Its coded protein is CASSVSWDRGSYNEQFF. The rearrangement combines TRBV7-2 with TRBJ2-1, with 10 central nucleotides matching TRBD1. The CDR3, from cysteine to phenylalanine, totals 17 residues. Only CDR3 DNA remains: 51 bases, in frame from the first base. The V end gives up 5 bases and the J end 1 base, leaving 8 bases in the junction not matched to a gene. The germline V gene provides CDR1 SGHTA and CDR2 FQGNSA.